This TCR beta chain originates from a study of T-cell memory formation after mild COVID-19 (dated by TCRdb to 2020 to 2023). Broadly, across the study: TCR sequence clusters from the two donors were largely donor specific. T-cell clones expanding and contracting after mild COVID-19 in a couple of donors were tracked by longitudinal TCRalpha and TCRbeta repertoire sequencing. The cohort comprised two young, previously healthy adult volunteers, one female and one male. Paper-wide results and their limitations: The study covered only two mild cases, and larger cohorts including severe cases with pre-infection samples were considered necessary. The second-wave clones that peaked on day 37 were not confirmed to be SARS-CoV-2 specific. Balanced CD4/CD8 phenotypes were observed for clones contracting from day 15 to 85, whereas a bias towards CD4+ was observed for a second wave of clones expanding from day 15 to 37. Contracting CD4+ clones appeared mostly in the CM and EM memory subsets, whereas CD8+ clones were enriched in EMRA. Some responding clones were detected in pre-infection memory, which suggested that pre-existing cross-reactive memory T cells had joined the SARS-CoV-2 response.

Details on this clonotype: This receptor's antigen is unknown. The input lacks base qualities; no much larger clone sits a single base away.

Ficoll-Paque density gradient centrifugation was used to isolate PBMCs. The CDR3 sequence holds 15 residues, the cysteine and phenylalanine included. Only the CDR3 DNA is retained, 45 bases long and in frame from the first base. The junction shows trimming of 6 bases on V and 0 bases on J, plus 13 bases between the germline ends. According to the germline V gene (reference sequence), CDR1 reads MNHNY and CDR2 reads SVGAGI. The sequencing machine was an Illumina NovaSeq 6000. cDNA libraries for TCRalpha and TCRbeta were prepared by 5'RACE using constant-segment primers, with sample barcodes and unique molecular identifiers added. Trizol reagent was used to extract RNA from every sample. The libraries were amplified in two PCR steps, and the second step added a second sample barcode and Illumina TruSeq adapters. Libraries were sequenced on an Illumina NovaSeq with 2 x 150 bp paired-end reads. The source study handled its data this way. The reads were demultiplexed and collapsed into UMI-guided consensus sequences using migec v1.2.7. With mixcr v2.1.11, UMI consensuses were aligned to TRA and TRB V and J templates and assembled into clonotypes. A clonotype was counted as expanded or contracted only if both edgeR and NoisET called the change significant, with noise models trained on biological replicates. For edgeR calls, the cutoffs were a false discovery rate-adjusted p below 0.01 and a log2 fold-change threshold of 1. As an exploratory analysis of dynamics, PCA with hierarchical clustering was applied to max-normalized trajectories of the 1000 most abundant clonotypes. Separately sequenced CD4+ and CD8+ repertoires were used to assign a CD4 or CD8 phenotype to each responding clone. TCRdb reprocessed the public reads (quality trimming at Q25 with fastp, clone calling with MiXCR) and kept in-frame beta chains. CDR3 protein sequences are deduplicated, and each keeps its most common genes and DNA. V and J calls and clone size were set by TCRdb, not the authors. Here the sample has 450,000 or so distinct CDR3 sequences; nearly 25% occur a single time. Approximately 12% of the sample is in the top ten clones.

Here the chain combines TRBV6-6 and TRBJ2-3; no D gene is confidently identified. Material: PBMCs or a T cell subset sorted from them (not recorded which). This sequence was found in an adult woman who had mild COVID-19 (a few samples of this study predate the infection). The sample titles of this study are shuffled in the database, so cell type and time point are left out; the donor was told from shared clones. The CDR3 protein: CASRSAAPSTDTQYF. The DNA sequence is given as TGTGCCAGCAGATCGGCTGCTCCTAGCACAGATACGCAGTATTTT.